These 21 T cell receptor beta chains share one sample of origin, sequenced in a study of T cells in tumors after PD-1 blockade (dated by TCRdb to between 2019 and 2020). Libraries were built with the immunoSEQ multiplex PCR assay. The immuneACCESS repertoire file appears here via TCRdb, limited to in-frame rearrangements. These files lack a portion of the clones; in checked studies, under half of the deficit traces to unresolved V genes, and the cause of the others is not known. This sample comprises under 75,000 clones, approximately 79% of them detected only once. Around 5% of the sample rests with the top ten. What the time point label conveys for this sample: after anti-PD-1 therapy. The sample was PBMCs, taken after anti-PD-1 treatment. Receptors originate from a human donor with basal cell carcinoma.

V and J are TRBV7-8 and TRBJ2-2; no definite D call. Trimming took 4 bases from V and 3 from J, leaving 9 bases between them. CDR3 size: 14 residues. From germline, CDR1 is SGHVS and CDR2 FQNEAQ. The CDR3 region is CASSSDTYTGELFF. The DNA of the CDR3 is TGTGCCAGCAGCTCAGACACATACACCGGGGAGCTGTTTTTT.

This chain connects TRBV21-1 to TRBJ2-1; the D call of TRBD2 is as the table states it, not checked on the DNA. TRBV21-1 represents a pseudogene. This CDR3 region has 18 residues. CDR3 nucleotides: TGTGCCAGCAGACCGGGACTAGCGGGGGGGCACTCCTACAATGAGCAGTTCTTC. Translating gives CASRPGLAGGHSYNEQFF.

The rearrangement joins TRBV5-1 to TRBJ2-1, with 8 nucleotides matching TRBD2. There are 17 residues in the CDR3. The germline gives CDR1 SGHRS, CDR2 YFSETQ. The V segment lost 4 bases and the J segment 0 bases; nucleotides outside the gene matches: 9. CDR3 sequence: CASSALGSGSSYNEQFF. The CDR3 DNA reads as TGCGCCAGCAGCGCGCTCGGGAGCGGGAGCTCCTACAATGAGCAGTTCTTC.

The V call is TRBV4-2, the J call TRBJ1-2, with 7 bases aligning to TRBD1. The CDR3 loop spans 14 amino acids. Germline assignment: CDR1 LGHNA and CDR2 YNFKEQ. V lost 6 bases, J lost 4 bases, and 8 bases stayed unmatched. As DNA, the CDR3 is TGTGCCAGCAGTAAGACAGGGTTAGGCTATGGCTACACCTTC. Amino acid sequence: CASSKTGLGYGYTF.

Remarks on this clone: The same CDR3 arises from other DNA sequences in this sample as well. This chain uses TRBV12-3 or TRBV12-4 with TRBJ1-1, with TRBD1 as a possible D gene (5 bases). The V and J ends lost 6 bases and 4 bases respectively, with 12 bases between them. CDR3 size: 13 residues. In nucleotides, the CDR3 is TGTGCCAGCAGGCCCTTGGGGGGCACTGAAGCTTTCTTT. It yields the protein CASRPLGGTEAFF.

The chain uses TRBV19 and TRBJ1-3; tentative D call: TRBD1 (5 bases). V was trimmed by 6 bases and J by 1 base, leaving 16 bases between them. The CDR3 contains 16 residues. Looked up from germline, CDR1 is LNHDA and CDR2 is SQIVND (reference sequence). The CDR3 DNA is TGTGCCAGTAGCCCTACGACAGTTTGGTCTGGAAACACCATATATTTT. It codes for CASSPTTVWSGNTIYF.

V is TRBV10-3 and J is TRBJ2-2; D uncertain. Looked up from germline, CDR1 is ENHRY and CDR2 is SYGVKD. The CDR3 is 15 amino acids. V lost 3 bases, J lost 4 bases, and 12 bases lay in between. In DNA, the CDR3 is TGTGCCATCAGTGATGGGCAGAAAGCCACCGGGGAGCTGTTTTTT. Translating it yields CAISDGQKATGELFF.

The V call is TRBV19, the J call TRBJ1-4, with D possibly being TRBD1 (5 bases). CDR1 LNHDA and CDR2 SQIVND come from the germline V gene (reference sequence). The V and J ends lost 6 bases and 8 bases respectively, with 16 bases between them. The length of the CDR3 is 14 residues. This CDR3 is CASSRTPGGEKLFF. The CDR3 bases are TGTGCCAGTAGCCGGACACCGGGGGGGGAAAAACTGTTTTTT. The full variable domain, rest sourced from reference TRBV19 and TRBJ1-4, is DGGITQSPKYLFRKEGQNVTLSCEQNLNHDAMYWYRQDPGQGLRLIYYSQIVNDFQKGDIAEGYSVSREKKESFPLTVTSAQKNPTAFYLCASSRTPGGEKLFFGSGTQLSVL.

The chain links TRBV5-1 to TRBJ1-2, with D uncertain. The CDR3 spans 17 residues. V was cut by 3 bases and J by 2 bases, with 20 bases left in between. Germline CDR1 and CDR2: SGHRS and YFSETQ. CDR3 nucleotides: TGCGCCAGCAGCTGGCCCGAGACGGGCCCCAAAAACTATGGCTACACCTTC. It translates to CASSWPETGPKNYGYTF.

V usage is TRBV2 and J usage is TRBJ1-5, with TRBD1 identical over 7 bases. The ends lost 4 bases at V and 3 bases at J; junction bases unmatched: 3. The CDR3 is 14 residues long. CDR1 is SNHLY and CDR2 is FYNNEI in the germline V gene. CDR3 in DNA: TGTGCCAGCAGTGGACAGGGTGACAATCAGCCCCAGCATTTT. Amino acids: CASSGQGDNQPQHF. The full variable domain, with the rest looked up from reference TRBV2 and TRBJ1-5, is EPEVTQTPSHQVTQMGQEVILRCVPISNHLYFYWYRQILGQKVEFLVSFYNNEISEKSEIFDDQFSVERPDGSNFTLKIRSTKLEDSAMYFCASSGQGDNQPQHFGDGTRLSIL.

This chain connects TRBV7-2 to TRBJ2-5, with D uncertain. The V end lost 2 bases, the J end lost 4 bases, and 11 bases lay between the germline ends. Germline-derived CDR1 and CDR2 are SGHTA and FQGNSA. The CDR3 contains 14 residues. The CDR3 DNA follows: TGTGCCAGCAGCTTACCTTCCTTCGGAGAGACCCAGTACTTC. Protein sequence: CASSLPSFGETQYF. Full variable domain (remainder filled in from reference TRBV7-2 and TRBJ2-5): GAGVSQSPSNKVTEKGKDVELRCDPISGHTALYWYRQSLGQGLEFLIYFQGNSAPDKSGLPSDRFSAERTGGSVSTLTIQRTQQEDSAVYLCASSLPSFGETQYFGPGTRLLVL.

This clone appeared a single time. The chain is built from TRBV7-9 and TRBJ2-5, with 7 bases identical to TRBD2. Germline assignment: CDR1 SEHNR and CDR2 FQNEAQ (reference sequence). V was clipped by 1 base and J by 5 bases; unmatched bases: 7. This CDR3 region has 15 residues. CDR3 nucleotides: TGTGCCAGCAGCTTAGGGTCTAGCGGTGGGGAGACCCAGTACTTC. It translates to CASSLGSSGGETQYF.

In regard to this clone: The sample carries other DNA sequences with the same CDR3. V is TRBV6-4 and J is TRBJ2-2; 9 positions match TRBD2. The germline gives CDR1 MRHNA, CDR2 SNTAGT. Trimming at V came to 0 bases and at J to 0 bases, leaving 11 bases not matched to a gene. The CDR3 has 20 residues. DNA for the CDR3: TGTGCCAGCAGTGACTCTCCGGGACTCGCGGGGGGGGCGAACACCGGGGAGCTGTTTTTT. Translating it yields CASSDSPGLAGGANTGELFF.

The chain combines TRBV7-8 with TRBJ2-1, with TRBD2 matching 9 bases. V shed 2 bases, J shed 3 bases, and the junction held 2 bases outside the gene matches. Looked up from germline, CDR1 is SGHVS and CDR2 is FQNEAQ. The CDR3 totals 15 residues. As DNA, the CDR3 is TGTGCCAGCAGCTTAAGCGGGGGGAACTACAATGAGCAGTTCTTC. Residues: CASSLSGGNYNEQFF. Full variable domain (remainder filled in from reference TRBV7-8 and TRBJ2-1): GAGVSQSPRYKVAKRGQDVALRCDPISGHVSLFWYQQALGQGPEFLTYFQNEAQLDKSGLPSDRFFAERPEGSVSTLKIQRTQQEDSAVYLCASSLSGGNYNEQFFGPGTRLTVL.

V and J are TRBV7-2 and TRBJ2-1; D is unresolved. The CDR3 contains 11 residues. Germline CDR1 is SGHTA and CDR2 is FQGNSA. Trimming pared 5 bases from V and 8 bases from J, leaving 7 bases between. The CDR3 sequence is CASSGHYEQFF. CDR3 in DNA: TGTGCCAGCAGCGGGCACTATGAGCAGTTCTTC.

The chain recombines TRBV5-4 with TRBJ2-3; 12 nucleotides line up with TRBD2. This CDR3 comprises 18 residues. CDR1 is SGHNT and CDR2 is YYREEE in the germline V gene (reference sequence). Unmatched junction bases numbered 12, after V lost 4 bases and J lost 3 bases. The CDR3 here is CASSPGGLAGMRTDTQYF. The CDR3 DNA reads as TGTGCCAGCAGCCCGGGTGGACTAGCGGGGATGAGGACAGATACGCAGTATTTT.

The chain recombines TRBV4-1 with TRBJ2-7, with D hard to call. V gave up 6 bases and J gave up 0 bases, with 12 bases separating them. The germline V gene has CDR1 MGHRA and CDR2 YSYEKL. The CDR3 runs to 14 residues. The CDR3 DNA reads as TGCGCCAGCAGTTTCGGACGGAGCTCCTACGAGCAGTACTTC. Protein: CASSFGRSSYEQYF.

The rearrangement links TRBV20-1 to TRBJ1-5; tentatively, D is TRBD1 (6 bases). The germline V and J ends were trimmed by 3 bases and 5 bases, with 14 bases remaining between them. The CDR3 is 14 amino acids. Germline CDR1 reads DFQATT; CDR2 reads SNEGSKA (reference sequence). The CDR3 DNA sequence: TGCAGTGCTAGTTTCAGGGGTGGGTATCAGCCCCAGCATTTT. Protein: CSASFRGGYQPQHF.

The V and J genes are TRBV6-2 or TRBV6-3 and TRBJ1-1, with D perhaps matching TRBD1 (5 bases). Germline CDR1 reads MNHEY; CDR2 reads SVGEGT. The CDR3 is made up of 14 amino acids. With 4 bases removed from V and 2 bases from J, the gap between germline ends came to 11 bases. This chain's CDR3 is CASSWFGDNTEAFF. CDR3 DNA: TGTGCCAGCAGTTGGTTCGGGGACAACACTGAAGCTTTCTTT.

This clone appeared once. In DNA form, the CDR3 reads TGTGCCAGTAGCCCCGGGACAGCCCTTAATTCACCCCTCCACTTT. Protein product: CASSPGTALNSPLHF. V usage is TRBV19 and J usage is TRBJ1-6, with 7 positions matching TRBD1. Unmatched junction bases numbered 8, after V lost 6 bases and J lost 6 bases. The CDR3 consists of 15 residues. In germline, CDR1 is LNHDA, CDR2 SQIVND (reference sequence).

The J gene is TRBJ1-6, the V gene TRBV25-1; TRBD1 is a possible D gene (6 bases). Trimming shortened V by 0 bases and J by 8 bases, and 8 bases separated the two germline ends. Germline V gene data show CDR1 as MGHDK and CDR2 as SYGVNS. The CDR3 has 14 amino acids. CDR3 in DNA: TGTGCCAGCAGTGAATACAGGGGACATTCACCCCTCCACTTT. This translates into CASSEYRGHSPLHF.